This T cell receptor (beta chain) originates from a study of cytomegalovirus exposure and HLA in healthy donors. Study-level background: Earlier work reported 90 million to 120 million unique TCR beta sequences from 180 million or so T cells. The study, taken as a whole, reports: Looking again later, the authors saw that most CMV-associated TCR beta chains seemed HLA-restricted. In an earlier analysis, productive rearrangement rates for most beta V segments clustered near 87% or 30%.

On this clone itself: The antigen is unknown.

PCR primers comprised 60 Vbeta and 13 Jbeta primers. Sequenced by immunoSEQ multiplex PCR; TCRdb stores in-frame clones only, minus some. This sample carries 110,000 to 150,000 clones, around 83% of them seen once, and the ten largest clones take about 3.8%. The CDR3 consists of 10 residues. V was cut by 6 bases and J by 9 bases, with 9 bases left in between. CDR1 is DFQATT, CDR2 SNEGSKA, per germline (reference sequence). Source material: PBMCs. The sequence came from a man aged 35 to 55 in good health and CMV-seropositive. The chain uses TRBV20-1 and TRBJ2-4, with D tentatively TRBD2 (6 bases). CDR3 nucleotide sequence: TGCAGTGCCGGCGGGGCCATTCAGTACTTC. Protein product: CSAGGAIQYF.